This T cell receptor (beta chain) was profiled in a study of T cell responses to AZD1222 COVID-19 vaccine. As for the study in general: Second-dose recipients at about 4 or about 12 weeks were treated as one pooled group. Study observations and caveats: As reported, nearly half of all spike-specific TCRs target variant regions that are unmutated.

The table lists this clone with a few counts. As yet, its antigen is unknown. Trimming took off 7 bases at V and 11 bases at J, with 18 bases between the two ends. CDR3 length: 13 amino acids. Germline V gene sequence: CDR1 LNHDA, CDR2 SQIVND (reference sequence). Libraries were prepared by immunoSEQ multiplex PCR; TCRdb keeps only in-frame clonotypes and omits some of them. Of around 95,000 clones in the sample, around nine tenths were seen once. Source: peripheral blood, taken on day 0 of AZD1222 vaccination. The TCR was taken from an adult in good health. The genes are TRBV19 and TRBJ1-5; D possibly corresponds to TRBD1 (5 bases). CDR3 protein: CASTLDRGRAQHF. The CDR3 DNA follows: TGTGCCAGTACCTTAGACCGGGGGAGGGCCCAGCATTTT.